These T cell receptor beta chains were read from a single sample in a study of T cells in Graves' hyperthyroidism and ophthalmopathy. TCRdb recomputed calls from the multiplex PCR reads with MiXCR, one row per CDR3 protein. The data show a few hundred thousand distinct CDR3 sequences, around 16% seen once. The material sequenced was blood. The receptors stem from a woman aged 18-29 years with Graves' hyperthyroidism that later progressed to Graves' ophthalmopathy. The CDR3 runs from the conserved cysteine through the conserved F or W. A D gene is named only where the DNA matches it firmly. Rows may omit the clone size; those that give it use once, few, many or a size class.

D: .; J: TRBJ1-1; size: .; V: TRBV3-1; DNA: TGTGCCAGCAGCCAAGATCGAGAAGACACTGAAGCTTTCTTT; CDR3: CASSQDREDTEAFF
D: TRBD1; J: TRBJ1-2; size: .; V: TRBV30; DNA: TGTGCCTGGAGTGTACCGGGGACAGGGGGCCATGGCTACACCTTC; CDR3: CAWSVPGTGGHGYTF
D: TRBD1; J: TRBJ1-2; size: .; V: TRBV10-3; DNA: TGTGCCATCAGTTCCGACAGGGACGGCGGCTACACCTTC; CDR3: CAISSDRDGGYTF
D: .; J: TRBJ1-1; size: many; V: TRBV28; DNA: TGTGCCAGCAGCACCATAAGGGTGGACACTGAAGCTTTCTTT; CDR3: CASSTIRVDTEAFF
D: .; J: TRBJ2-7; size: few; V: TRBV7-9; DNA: TGTGCCAGCAGCTTAGTACGGGAATCCTACGAGCAGTACTTC; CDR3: CASSLVRESYEQYF
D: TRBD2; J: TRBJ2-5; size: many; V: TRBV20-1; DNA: TGCAGTGCTAGAGGCGGGAGTGAGACCCAGTACTTC; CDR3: CSARGGSETQYF
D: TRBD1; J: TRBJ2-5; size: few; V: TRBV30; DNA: TGTGCCTGGATCGTACCGGGACAGGGTTACTTC; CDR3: CAWIVPGQGYF
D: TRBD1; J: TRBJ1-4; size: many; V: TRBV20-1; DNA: TGCAGTGCCCTCCGGGGACAGCGTGAAAAACTGTTTTTT; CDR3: CSALRGQREKLFF
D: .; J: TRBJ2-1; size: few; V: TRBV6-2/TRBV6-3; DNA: TGTGCCAGCTTTCCGAAAGGAGGGGGAAATGAGCAGTTCTTC; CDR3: CASFPKGGGNEQFF
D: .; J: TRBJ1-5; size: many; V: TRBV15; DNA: TGTGCCACCAGCCCCTGGGCCGGAACCGGTCAGCCCCAGCATTTT; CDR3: CATSPWAGTGQPQHF
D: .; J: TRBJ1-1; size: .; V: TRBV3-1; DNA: TGTGCCAGCAGCTCCGCCTTGAGAAGGGGGAGCGCTGAAGCTTCCTTT; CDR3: CASSSALRRGSAEASF
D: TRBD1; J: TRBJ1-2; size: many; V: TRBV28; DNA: TGTGCCAGCAGTCCGGGACAGGGGGCCGGCTATGGCTACACCTTC; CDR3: CASSPGQGAGYGYTF
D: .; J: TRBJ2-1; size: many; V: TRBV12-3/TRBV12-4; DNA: TGTGCCAGCACTCTGGAAGACTCCTACAATGAGCAGTTCTTC; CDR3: CASTLEDSYNEQFF
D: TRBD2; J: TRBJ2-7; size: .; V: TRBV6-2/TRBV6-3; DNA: TGTGCCAGCAGTTACATCCAGCGGGAAGAGCAGTACTTC; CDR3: CASSYIQREEQYF
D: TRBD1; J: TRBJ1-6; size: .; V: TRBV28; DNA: TGTGCCAGCAGTTTGAGTCCCGGGACAGGACTGGCCCTCCACTTT; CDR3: CASSLSPGTGLALHF
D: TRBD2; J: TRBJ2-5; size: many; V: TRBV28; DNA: TGTGCCAGCAGTTTGGCTAGCGGGAGGCCAGAGACCCAGTACTTC; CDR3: CASSLASGRPETQYF
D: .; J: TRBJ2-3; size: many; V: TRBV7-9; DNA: TGTGCCATCGGTACTGGGGTCGACCTCGGAACGCAGTATTTT; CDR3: CAIGTGVDLGTQYF
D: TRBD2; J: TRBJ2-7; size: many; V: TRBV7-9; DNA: TGTGCCAGCAGTCGCGGGACTAGCGGGAGGGGTACGCAGCAGTACTTC; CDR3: CASSRGTSGRGTQQYF
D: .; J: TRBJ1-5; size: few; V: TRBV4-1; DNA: TGCGCCAGCAGCCAAGGGGGCAGGCAGCCCCAGCATTTT; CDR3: CASSQGGRQPQHF
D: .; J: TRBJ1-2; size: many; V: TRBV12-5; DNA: TGTGCTAGTGGTCCGTCGACAGACAACTATGGCTACACCTTC; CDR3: CASGPSTDNYGYTF
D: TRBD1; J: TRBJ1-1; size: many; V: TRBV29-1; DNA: TGCAGCGTTGAAGCGGAGGAGTACCAGCCACAGGGGGTTCTGACTGAAGCTTTCTTT; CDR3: CSVEAEEYQPQGVLTEAFF
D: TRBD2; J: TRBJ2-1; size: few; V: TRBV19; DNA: TGTGCCAGTAGTATTGGACTAGCGGGAGTAGTGGGGAATGAGCAGTTCTTC; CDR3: CASSIGLAGVVGNEQFF
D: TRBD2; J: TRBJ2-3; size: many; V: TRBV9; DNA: TGTGCCAGCAGCGCCGGGACCGTAGCGGGAGTCACAGATACGCAGTATTTT; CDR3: CASSAGTVAGVTDTQYF
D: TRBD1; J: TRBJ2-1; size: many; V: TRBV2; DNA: TGTGCCAGCAGTGGACAGGGCGTGGAGTTCTTC; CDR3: CASSGQGVEFF
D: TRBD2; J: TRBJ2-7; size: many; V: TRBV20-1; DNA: TGCAGTGCCGAAGCGGGAGGGCCTTCGGACGAGCAGTACTTC; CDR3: CSAEAGGPSDEQYF
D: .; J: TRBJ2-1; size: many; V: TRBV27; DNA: TGTGCCAGCAGTTGGGGAGGATATTACAATGAGCAGTTCTTC; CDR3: CASSWGGYYNEQFF